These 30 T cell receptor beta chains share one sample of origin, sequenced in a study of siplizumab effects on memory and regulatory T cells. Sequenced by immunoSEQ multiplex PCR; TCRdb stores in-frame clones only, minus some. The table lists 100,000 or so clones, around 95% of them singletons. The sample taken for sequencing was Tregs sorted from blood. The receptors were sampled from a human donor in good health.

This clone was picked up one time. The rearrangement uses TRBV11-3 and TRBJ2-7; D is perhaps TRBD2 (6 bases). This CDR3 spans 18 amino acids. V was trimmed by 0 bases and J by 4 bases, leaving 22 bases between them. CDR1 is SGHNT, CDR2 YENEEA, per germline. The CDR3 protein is CASSLEIRLAHISYEQYF. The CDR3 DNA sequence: TGTGCCAGCAGCTTAGAGATACGGCTAGCGCACATCTCGTACGAGCAGTACTTC.

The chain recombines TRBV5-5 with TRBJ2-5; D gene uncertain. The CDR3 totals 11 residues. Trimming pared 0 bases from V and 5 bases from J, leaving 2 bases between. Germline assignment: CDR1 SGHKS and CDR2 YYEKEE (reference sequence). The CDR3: CASSLAETQYF. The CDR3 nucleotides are TGTGCCAGCAGCTTGGCGGAGACCCAGTACTTC.

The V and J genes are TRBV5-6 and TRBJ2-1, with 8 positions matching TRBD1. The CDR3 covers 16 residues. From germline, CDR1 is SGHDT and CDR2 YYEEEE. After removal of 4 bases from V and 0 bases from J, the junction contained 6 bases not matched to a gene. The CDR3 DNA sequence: TGTGCCAGCAGCACGACAGGGGCCAGCTCCTACAATGAGCAGTTCTTC. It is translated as CASSTTGASSYNEQFF.

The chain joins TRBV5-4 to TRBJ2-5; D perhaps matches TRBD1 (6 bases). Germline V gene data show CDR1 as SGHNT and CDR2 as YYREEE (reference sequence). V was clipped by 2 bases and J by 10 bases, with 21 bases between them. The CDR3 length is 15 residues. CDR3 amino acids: CASSLDRGTSLFQYF. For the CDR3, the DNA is TGTGCCAGCAGCTTAGATCGTGGGACAAGCCTATTCCAGTACTTC.

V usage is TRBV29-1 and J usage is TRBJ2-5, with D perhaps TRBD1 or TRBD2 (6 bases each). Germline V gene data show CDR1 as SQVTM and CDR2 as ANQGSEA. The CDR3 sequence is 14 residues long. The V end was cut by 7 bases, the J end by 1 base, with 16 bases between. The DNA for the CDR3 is TGCAGCGGGAGGGGGGCGCGTATCCAAGAGACCCAGTACTTC. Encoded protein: CSGRGARIQETQYF. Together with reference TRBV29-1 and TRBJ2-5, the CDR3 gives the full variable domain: SAVISQKPSRDICQRGTSLTIQCQVDSQVTMMFWYRQQPGQSLTLIATANQGSEATYESGFVIDKFPISRPNLTFSTLTVSNMSPEDSSIYLCSGRGARIQETQYFGPGTRLLVL.

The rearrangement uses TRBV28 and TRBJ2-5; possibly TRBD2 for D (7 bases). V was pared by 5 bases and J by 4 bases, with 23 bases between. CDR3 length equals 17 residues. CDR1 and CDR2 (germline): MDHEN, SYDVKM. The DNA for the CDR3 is TGTGCCAGCAGTGTTCGAGGGGGGAGGGTCAGAGGAGAGACCCAGTACTTC. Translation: CASSVRGGRVRGETQYF. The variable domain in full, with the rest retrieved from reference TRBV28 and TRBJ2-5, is DVKVTQSSRYLVKRTGEKVFLECVQDMDHENMFWYRQDPGLGLRLIYFSYDVKMKEKGDIPEGYSVSREKKERFSLILESASTNQTSMYLCASSVRGGRVRGETQYFGPGTRLLVL.

The CDR3 is CASSEQTSGASHEQFF. CDR3 in DNA: TGTGCCAGCAGCGAGCAGACTAGCGGGGCCAGCCATGAGCAGTTCTTC. The gene calls are TRBV6-4 and TRBJ2-1, with 11 bases identical to TRBD2. The ends lost 6 bases at V and 8 bases at J; junction bases unmatched: 12. This CDR3 is 16 amino acids long. Germline V gene sequence: CDR1 MRHNA, CDR2 SNTAGT.

For the CDR3, the DNA is TGTGCCATCAGTCGAGGGAGGTACTACGAGCAGTACTTC. It codes for CAISRGRYYEQYF. The rearrangement uses TRBV10-3 and TRBJ2-7; the D gene is possibly TRBD2 (6 bases). The V gene lost 5 bases and the J gene lost 3 bases, with 11 bases spanning the gap. The germline gives CDR1 ENHRY, CDR2 SYGVKD. There are 13 residues in the CDR3.

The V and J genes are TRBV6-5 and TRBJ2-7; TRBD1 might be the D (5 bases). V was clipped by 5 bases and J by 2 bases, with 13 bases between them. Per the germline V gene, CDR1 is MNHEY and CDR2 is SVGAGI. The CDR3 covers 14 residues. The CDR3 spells CASSDGHATYEQYF. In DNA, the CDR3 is TGTGCCAGCAGTGACGGACACGCGACCTACGAGCAGTACTTC.

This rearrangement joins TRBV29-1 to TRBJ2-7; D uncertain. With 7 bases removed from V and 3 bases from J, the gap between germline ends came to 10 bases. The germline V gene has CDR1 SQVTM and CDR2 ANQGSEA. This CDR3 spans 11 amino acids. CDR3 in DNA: TGCAGCGCAAGGACCCACTACGAGCAGTACTTC. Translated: CSARTHYEQYF.

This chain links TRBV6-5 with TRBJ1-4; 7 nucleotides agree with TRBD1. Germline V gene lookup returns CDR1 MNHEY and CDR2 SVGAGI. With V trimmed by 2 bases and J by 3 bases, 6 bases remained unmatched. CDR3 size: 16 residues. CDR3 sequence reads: CASSYRRQGANEKLFF. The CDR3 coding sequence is TGTGCCAGCAGTTACAGGAGGCAGGGGGCTAATGAAAAACTGTTTTTT.

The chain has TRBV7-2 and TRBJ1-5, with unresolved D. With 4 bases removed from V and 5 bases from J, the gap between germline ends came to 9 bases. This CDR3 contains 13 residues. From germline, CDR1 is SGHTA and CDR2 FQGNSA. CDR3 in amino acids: CASSSAIYQPQHF. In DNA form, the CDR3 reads TGTGCCAGCAGCTCGGCGATCTATCAGCCCCAGCATTTT.

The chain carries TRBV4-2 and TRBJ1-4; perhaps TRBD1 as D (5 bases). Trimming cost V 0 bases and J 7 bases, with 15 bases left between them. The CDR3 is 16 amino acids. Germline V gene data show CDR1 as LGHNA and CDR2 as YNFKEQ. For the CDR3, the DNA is TGTGCCAGCAGCCAAGAGTCCGGGGACCCATTTGAAAAACTGTTTTTT. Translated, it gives CASSQESGDPFEKLFF.

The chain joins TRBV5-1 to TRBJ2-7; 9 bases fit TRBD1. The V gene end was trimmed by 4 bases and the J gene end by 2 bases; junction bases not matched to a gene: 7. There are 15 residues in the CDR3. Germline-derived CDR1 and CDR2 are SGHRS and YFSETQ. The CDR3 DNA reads TGCGCCAGCAGCACAGGGACAGGGCTTGCCTACGAGCAGTACTTC. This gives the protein CASSTGTGLAYEQYF.

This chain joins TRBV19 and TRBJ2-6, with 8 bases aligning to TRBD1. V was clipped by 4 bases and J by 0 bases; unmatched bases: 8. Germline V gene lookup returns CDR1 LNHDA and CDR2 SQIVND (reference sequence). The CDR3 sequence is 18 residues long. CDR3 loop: CASSKFRGQDSGANVLTF. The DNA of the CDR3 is TGTGCCAGTAGTAAATTCCGGGGACAGGACTCTGGGGCCAACGTCCTGACTTTC.

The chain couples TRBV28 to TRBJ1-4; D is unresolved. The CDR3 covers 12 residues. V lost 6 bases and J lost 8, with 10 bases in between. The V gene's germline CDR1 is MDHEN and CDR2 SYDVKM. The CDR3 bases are TGTGCCAGCAGAACCAAGGCGGAAAAACTGTTTTTT. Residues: CASRTKAEKLFF.

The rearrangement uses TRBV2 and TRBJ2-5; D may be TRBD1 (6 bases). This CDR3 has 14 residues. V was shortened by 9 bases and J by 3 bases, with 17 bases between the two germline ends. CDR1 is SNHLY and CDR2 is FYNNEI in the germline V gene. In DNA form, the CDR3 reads TGTGCCAGTTACAGGGAGAGACTGGAAGAGACCCAGTACTTC. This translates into CASYRERLEETQYF.

The CDR3 coding sequence is TGCGCCAGCAGCCAAGATTATGGCGGTGGCTACACCTTC. Residues: CASSQDYGGGYTF. The gene calls are TRBV4-1 and TRBJ1-2; D unclear. The germline V gene has CDR1 MGHRA and CDR2 YSYEKL. The V and J ends lost 0 bases and 7 bases respectively, with 9 bases between them. The CDR3 is 13 amino acids.

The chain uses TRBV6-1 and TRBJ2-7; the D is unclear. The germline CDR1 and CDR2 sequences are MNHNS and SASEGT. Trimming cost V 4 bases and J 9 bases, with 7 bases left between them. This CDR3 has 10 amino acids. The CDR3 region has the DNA TGTGCCAGCAGTGGTGTTGGGCAGTACTTC. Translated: CASSGVGQYF.

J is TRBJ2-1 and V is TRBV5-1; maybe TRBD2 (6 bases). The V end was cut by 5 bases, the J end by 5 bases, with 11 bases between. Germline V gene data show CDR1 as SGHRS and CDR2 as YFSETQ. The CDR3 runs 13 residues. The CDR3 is CASSRAGNNEQFF. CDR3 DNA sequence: TGCGCCAGCAGTAGGGCGGGGAACAATGAGCAGTTCTTC. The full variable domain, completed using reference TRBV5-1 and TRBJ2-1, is KAGVTQTPRYLIKTRGQQVTLSCSPISGHRSVSWYQQTPGQGLQFLFEYFSETQRNKGNFPGRFSGRQFSNSRSEMNVSTLELGDSALYLCASSRAGNNEQFFGPGTRLTVL.

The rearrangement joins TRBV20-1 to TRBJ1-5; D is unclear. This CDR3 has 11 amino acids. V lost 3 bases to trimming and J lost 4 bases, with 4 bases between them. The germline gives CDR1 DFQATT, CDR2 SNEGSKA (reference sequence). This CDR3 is CSARGNQPQHF. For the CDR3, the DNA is TGCAGTGCTAGGGGGAATCAGCCCCAGCATTTT.

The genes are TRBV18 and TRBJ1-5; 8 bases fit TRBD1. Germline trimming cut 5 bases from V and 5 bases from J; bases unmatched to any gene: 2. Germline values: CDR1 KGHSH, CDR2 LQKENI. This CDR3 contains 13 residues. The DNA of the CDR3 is TGTGCCAGCTCATCGGACAGGGATCAGCCCCAGCATTTT. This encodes CASSSDRDQPQHF.

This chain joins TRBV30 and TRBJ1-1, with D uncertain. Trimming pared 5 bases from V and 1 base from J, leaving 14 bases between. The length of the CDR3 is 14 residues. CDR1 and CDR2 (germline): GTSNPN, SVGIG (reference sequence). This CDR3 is CAWENSYKNTEAFF. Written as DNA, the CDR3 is TGTGCCTGGGAAAATAGCTATAAGAACACTGAAGCTTTCTTT.

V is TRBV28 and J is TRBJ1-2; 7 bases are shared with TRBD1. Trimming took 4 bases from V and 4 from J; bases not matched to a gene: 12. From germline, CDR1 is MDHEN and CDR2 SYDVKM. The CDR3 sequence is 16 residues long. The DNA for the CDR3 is TGTGCCAGCAGTTCCCTCAGGGGCCAGGGGGGCTATGGCTACACCTTC. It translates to CASSSLRGQGGYGYTF.

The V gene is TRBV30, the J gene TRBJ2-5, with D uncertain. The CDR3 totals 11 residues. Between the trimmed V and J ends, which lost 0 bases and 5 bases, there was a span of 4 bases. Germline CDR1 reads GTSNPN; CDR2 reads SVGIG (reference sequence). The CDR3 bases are TGTGCCTGGAGTGTACTGGAGACCCAGTACTTC. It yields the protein CAWSVLETQYF.

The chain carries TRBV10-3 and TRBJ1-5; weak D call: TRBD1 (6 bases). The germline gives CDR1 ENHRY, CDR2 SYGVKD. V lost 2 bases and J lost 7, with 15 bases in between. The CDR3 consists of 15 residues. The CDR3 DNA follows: TGTGCCATCAGTGAGACTGAGGGGGTCGGACAGCCCCAGCATTTT. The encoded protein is CAISETEGVGQPQHF.

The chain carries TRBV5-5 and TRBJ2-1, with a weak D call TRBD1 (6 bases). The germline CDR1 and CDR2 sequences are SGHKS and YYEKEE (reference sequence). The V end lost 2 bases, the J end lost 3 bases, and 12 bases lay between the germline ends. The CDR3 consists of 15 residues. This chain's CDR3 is CASSLDRSYYNEQFF. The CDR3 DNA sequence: TGTGCCAGCAGCTTAGACAGGAGTTACTACAATGAGCAGTTCTTC. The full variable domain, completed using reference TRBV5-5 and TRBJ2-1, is DAGVTQSPTHLIKTRGQQVTLRCSPISGHKSVSWYQQVLGQGPQFIFQYYEKEERGRGNFPDRFSARQFPNYSSELNVNALLLGDSALYLCASSLDRSYYNEQFFGPGTRLTVL.

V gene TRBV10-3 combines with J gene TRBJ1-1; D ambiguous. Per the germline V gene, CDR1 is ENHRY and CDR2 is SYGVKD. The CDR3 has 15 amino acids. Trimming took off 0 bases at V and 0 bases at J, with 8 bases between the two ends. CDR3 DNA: TGTGCCATCAGTGAGTCGGGTCAATTGAACACTGAAGCTTTCTTT. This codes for CAISESGQLNTEAFF.

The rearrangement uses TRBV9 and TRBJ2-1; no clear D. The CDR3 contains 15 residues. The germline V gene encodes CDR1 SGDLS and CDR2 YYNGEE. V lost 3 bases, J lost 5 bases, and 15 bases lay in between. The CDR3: CASSDARVGNNEQFF. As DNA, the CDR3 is TGTGCCAGCAGCGATGCCCGGGTGGGGAACAATGAGCAGTTCTTC.

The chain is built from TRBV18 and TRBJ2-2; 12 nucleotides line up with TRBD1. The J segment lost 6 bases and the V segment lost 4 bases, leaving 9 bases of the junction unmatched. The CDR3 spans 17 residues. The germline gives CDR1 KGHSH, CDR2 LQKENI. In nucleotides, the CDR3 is TGTGCCAGCTCACTTTTACCGGGACAGGGGGCTTCCGGGGAGCTGTTTTTT. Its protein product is CASSLLPGQGASGELFF. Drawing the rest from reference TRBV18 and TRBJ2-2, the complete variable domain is NAGVMQNPRHLVRRRGQEARLRCSPMKGHSHVYWYRQLPEEGLKFMVYLQKENIIDESGMPKERFSAEFPKEGPSILRIQQVVRGDSAAYFCASSLLPGQGASGELFFGEGSRLTVL.